This entry lists 22 T cell receptor beta chains sequenced from one sample in a study of T cells after yellow fever vaccination. A single record per CDR3 protein comes from TCRdb applying MiXCR to the 5' RACE reads. This sample carries around 250,000 distinct CDR3 sequences, less than 9% of them seen once, and the ten largest clones take roughly 0.93%. This specimen was CD4+ T cells sorted from PBMCs, taken 15 days after the yellow fever booster vaccination. The receptors here all came from a man younger than 40 who received the YFV17D yellow fever vaccine.

J is TRBJ2-7 and V is TRBV19; a weak D match, TRBD2 (6 bases). CDR1 LNHDA and CDR2 SQIVND come from the germline V gene (reference sequence). The CDR3 consists of 14 residues. Deletions cut 8 bases from V and 5 bases from J, with 19 bases between. For the CDR3, the DNA is TGTGCCAGTCAACGGCGGGGTAAGGGTGACGAGCAGTACTTC. Translated, it gives CASQRRGKGDEQYF. Full variable domain (rest looked up from reference TRBV19 and TRBJ2-7): DGGITQSPKYLFRKEGQNVTLSCEQNLNHDAMYWYRQDPGQGLRLIYYSQIVNDFQKGDIAEGYSVSREKKESFPLTVTSAQKNPTAFYLCASQRRGKGDEQYFGPGTRLTVT.

This clonotype was recorded a few times. The chain links TRBV4-3 to TRBJ2-3; the match to TRBD2 covers 11 bases. CDR1 is LGHNA and CDR2 is YSLEER in the germline V gene. V gave up 0 bases and J gave up 5 bases; unmatched junction bases: 4. The CDR3 totals 16 residues. The CDR3 sequence: CASSQDASGRRDTQYF. CDR3 bases: TGCGCCAGCAGCCAAGATGCTAGCGGGAGGAGAGATACGCAGTATTTT.

This clonotype was recorded at least ten times. The V gene is TRBV25-1, the J gene TRBJ2-7; 9 bases map to TRBD2. Looked up from germline, CDR1 is MGHDK and CDR2 is SYGVNS. The CDR3 length is 14 residues. Unmatched junction bases numbered 4, after V lost 1 base and J lost 6 bases. CDR3 nucleotides: TGTGCCAGCAGTGAATTAGCGGGAGATAGCGAGCAGTACTTC. This sequence encodes CASSELAGDSEQYF.

This clonotype has more than one count but fewer than ten. This chain uses TRBV2 with TRBJ2-5; possibly TRBD2 for D (6 bases). The CDR3 is made up of 14 amino acids. Trimming pared 7 bases from V and 4 bases from J, leaving 16 bases between. Germline V gives CDR1 SNHLY, CDR2 FYNNEI. CDR3 residues: CASTRDLGRETQYF. The CDR3 nucleotides read TGTGCCAGCACCCGGGACTTAGGTCGAGAGACCCAGTACTTC.

This clonotype was picked up a small number of times. This chain joins TRBV20-1 and TRBJ1-5; D is ambiguous. This CDR3 has 15 residues. Germline CDR1 reads DFQATT; CDR2 reads SNEGSKA (reference sequence). Trimming pared 6 bases from V and 5 bases from J, leaving 20 bases between. CDR3 sequence reads: CSAKKAGTKDQPQHF. In DNA form, the CDR3 reads TGCAGTGCCAAGAAGGCTGGAACAAAAGATCAGCCCCAGCATTTT.

This clonotype has at least ten counts. This rearrangement joins TRBV20-1 to TRBJ2-1, with 13 bases that match TRBD2. This CDR3 has 14 amino acids. Trimming removed 7 bases from V and 6 bases from J; junction bases left unmatched: 6. Per germline, CDR1 DFQATT and CDR2 SNEGSKA (reference sequence). CDR3 coding DNA: TGCAGTGTTAAGGGACTAGCGGGATCCAATGAGCAGTTCTTC. It yields the protein CSVKGLAGSNEQFF.

On this clonotype itself: The junction departs from the called germline gene at one end, perhaps through a read error. V and J are TRBV30 and TRBJ2-1; 10 bases line up with TRBD2. This CDR3 is built from 11 residues. CDR1 and CDR2 (germline): GTSNPN, SVGIG (reference sequence). The CDR3 nucleotides are TGTGCCTGGATAATCGCTAGCGGGAGTGTCTTC. This codes for CAWIIASGSVF.

This clonotype was counted a few times. The V call is TRBV20-1, the J call TRBJ2-3, with 8 bases lining up with TRBD2. V was clipped by 1 base and J by 4 bases; unmatched bases: 4. The germline V gene has CDR1 DFQATT and CDR2 SNEGSKA (reference sequence). The CDR3 runs to 14 residues. CDR3 in DNA: TGCAGTGCTAGAGGAGCGGGAGTAGCAGATACGCAGTATTTT. It is translated as CSARGAGVADTQYF.

The table lists this clonotype with a few counts. This chain links TRBV7-2 with TRBJ1-6, with D tentatively TRBD1 (6 bases). CDR1 is SGHTA and CDR2 is FQGNSA in the germline V gene. V shed 1 base and J shed 6 bases, with 7 bases lying between them. The CDR3 spans 14 residues. Here the CDR3 DNA reads TGTGCCAGCAGCTTAGGACAGGTTAATTCACCCCTCCACTTT. Protein: CASSLGQVNSPLHF.

This sequence joins TRBV7-2 and TRBJ2-7, with TRBD1 as a possible D gene (5 bases). CDR3 length: 15 residues. The V gene lost 1 base and the J gene lost 4 bases, with 14 bases spanning the gap. Germline CDR1 reads SGHTA; CDR2 reads FQGNSA. The CDR3 DNA reads as TGTGCCAGCAGCTTAGAGATCGGACAAAATTACGAGCAGTACTTC. This gives the protein CASSLEIGQNYEQYF.

This clonotype was counted at least ten times. The gene calls are TRBV7-3 and TRBJ1-1; 9 nucleotides agree with TRBD1. CDR1 SGHTA and CDR2 FQGTGA come from the germline V gene. V was clipped by 2 bases and J by 3 bases; unmatched bases: 4. The CDR3 runs 15 residues. The CDR3 protein is CASSLSTGGYTEAFF. CDR3 nucleotide sequence: TGTGCCAGCAGCTTATCAACAGGGGGCTACACTGAAGCTTTCTTT. Variable domain in full (rest from reference TRBV7-3 and TRBJ1-1): GAGVSQTPSNKVTEKGKYVELRCDPISGHTALYWYRQSLGQGPEFLIYFQGTGAADDSGLPNDRFFAVRPEGSVSTLKIQRTERGDSAVYLCASSLSTGGYTEAFFGQGTRLTVV.

In its sample, this clonotype was seen many times. This rearrangement joins TRBV20-1 to TRBJ2-2, with 7 bases matching TRBD2. This CDR3 has 14 residues. CDR1 is DFQATT and CDR2 is SNEGSKA in the germline V gene (reference sequence). Trimming cost V 5 bases and J 3 bases; bases outside gene matches: 6. CDR3 amino acids: CSAGGDPYTGELFF. CDR3 coding DNA: TGCAGTGCTGGGGGGGACCCGTACACCGGGGAGCTGTTTTTT.

The V gene is TRBV7-8, the J gene TRBJ2-7, with 8 bases aligning to TRBD2. Germline CDR1 reads SGHVS; CDR2 reads FQNEAQ. CDR3 length: 15 residues. The trim removed 5 bases at V and 4 bases at J, leaving 10 bases unmatched. The CDR3 nucleotides are TGTGCCAGCAGCCCCCGGGAGGGGGTAACTTACGAGCAGTACTTC. Translated, it gives CASSPREGVTYEQYF.

This clonotype has more than one count but fewer than ten. V and J are TRBV10-3 and TRBJ2-5; 7 nucleotides agree with TRBD2. Germline trimming cut 3 bases from V and 3 bases from J; bases unmatched to any gene: 1. In germline, CDR1 is ENHRY, CDR2 SYGVKD. The CDR3 has 13 amino acids. CDR3 sequence reads: CAISESGEETQYF. The CDR3 DNA sequence: TGTGCCATCAGTGAAAGCGGGGAAGAGACCCAGTACTTC.

Many counts were recorded for this clonotype. The chain has TRBV18 and TRBJ2-7; maybe TRBD1 (6 bases). Trimming removed 1 base from V and 5 bases from J, with 12 bases in between. This CDR3 spans 14 amino acids. Germline V gene sequence: CDR1 KGHSH, CDR2 LQKENI. The CDR3 DNA sequence: TGTGCCAGCTCACCACTTACAGGGTTGGACGAGCAGTACTTC. Amino acid sequence: CASSPLTGLDEQYF.

The V call is TRBV7-8, the J call TRBJ2-3; no firm D call. CDR1 and CDR2 (germline): SGHVS, FQNEAQ. V shed 1 base and J shed 11 bases, with 10 bases lying between them. The CDR3 totals 12 residues. Here the CDR3 reads CASSLGIMVQYF. CDR3 nucleotide sequence: TGTGCCAGCAGCTTAGGAATCATGGTGCAGTATTTT.

The sample holds many counts of this clonotype. The J gene is TRBJ2-7, the V gene TRBV20-1, with no clear D. CDR3 size: 13 residues. V lost 3 bases and J lost 3, with 12 bases in between. Germline CDR1 reads DFQATT; CDR2 reads SNEGSKA (reference sequence). CDR3 residues: CSARTAKNYEQYF. DNA for the CDR3: TGCAGTGCTAGGACGGCTAAAAACTACGAGCAGTACTTC.

The sample holds a few counts of this clonotype. The chain carries TRBV6-4 and TRBJ2-7, with D possibly being TRBD1 or TRBD2 (5 bases each). Germline assignment: CDR1 MRHNA and CDR2 SNTAGT. CDR3 length: 15 amino acids. Deletions cut 7 bases from V and 5 bases from J, with 21 bases between. CDR3 DNA sequence: TGTGCCAGCACTAGACTCGTAGGGGACGGGAACGAGCAGTACTTC. Translated, it gives CASTRLVGDGNEQYF.

The CDR3 DNA reads as TGTGCCAGCAGCTCGCGACTAGCCCAAGAGACCCAGTACTTC. This gives the protein CASSSRLAQETQYF. The chain is built from TRBV7-9 and TRBJ2-5, with 7 bases lining up with TRBD2. V trimming: 4 bases; J trimming: 1 base; junction bases outside the gene matches: 3. Germline values: CDR1 SEHNR, CDR2 FQNEAQ (reference sequence). The length of the CDR3 is 14 residues.

This chain links TRBV7-9 with TRBJ2-5; D is unclear. Germline CDR1 and CDR2: SEHNR and FQNEAQ (reference sequence). This CDR3 spans 13 amino acids. Trimming took 5 bases from V and 8 from J, leaving 15 bases between them. The CDR3 reads CASSPTVWATQYF. The CDR3 DNA reads as TGTGCCAGCAGCCCGACCGTTTGGGCCACCCAGTACTTC.

This clonotype showed up just a few times. The chain uses TRBV4-2 and TRBJ2-2, with 7 bases lining up with TRBD1. Germline CDR1 LGHNA, CDR2 YNFKEQ. The CDR3 loop spans 19 amino acids. V dropped 4 bases and J dropped 0; count of bases not matched to a gene: 14. The CDR3 nucleotides read TGTGCCAGCAGCCCCTACCGACAGGGATACCTTTCGAACACCGGGGAGCTGTTTTTT. This gives the protein CASSPYRQGYLSNTGELFF.

This clonotype was found many times. The chain uses TRBV5-1 and TRBJ1-1, with TRBD1 matching 9 bases. The germline gives CDR1 SGHRS, CDR2 YFSETQ. The CDR3 spans 14 residues. J gave up 3 bases and V 4 bases, and 4 bases lay outside the gene matches. The CDR3 nucleotides are TGCGCCAGCAGCAGGACAGGGGTCGACACTGAAGCTTTCTTT. It translates to CASSRTGVDTEAFF.